The 12 T cell receptor beta chains reported below all come from one sample, sequenced in a study of T-cell reconstitution after alpha-beta-depleted transplantation in children. The library targeted TCRbeta and was prepared with unique molecular identifiers. TCRdb recomputed calls from the PCR reads with MiXCR, one row per CDR3 protein. The profile shows some 600,000 distinct CDR3 sequences, 16% of them singletons. Sample: PBMCs from the stem cell graft donor, taken from the stem cell graft. These receptors came from a human donor who donated a stem cell graft to a child with acute myeloid leukemia.

The CDR3 DNA reads as TGTGCCAGCAGTTCTTTCCAGCTAGCCAAAAACATTCAGTACTTC. It translates to CASSSFQLAKNIQYF. The chain has TRBV12-3 or TRBV12-4 and TRBJ2-4, with unresolved D. This CDR3 comprises 15 residues. Trimming stripped 4 bases from V and 0 bases from J, with 10 bases between.

The rearrangement links TRBV7-9 to TRBJ1-1; D gene ambiguous. The CDR3 length is 14 residues. Deletions cut 3 bases from V and 5 bases from J, with 13 bases between. CDR1 and CDR2 from the germline V gene are SEHNR and FQNEAQ (reference sequence). In nucleotides, the CDR3 is TGTGCCAGCAGCTTCGGGGTTTTGGATACTGAAGCTTTCTTT. It specifies CASSFGVLDTEAFF.

Ten or more counts support this clonotype. The rearrangement joins TRBV20-1 to TRBJ2-2, with D perhaps given as TRBD1 or TRBD2 (5 bases each). Trimming cost V 0 bases and J 0 bases, with 11 bases left between them. Looked up from germline, CDR1 is DFQATT and CDR2 is SNEGSKA (reference sequence). This CDR3 is built from 16 residues. The CDR3 loop reads CSARDRDGSNTGELFF. DNA of the CDR3: TGCAGTGCTAGAGATAGGGACGGATCGAACACCGGGGAGCTGTTTTTT.

A remark on this clonotype: The junction shows a germline mismatch at one end, possibly a read error. The chain recombines TRBV20-1 with TRBJ2-7, with 9 bases aligning to TRBD2. Germline assignment: CDR1 DFQATT and CDR2 SNEGSKA (reference sequence). The CDR3 sequence is 17 residues long. CDR3 sequence: CCASGFRGSGGPYEQYF. DNA of the CDR3: TGCTGTGCTAGTGGTTTCCGAGGGAGCGGGGGGCCCTACGAGCAGTACTTC.

This clonotype was counted at least ten times. CDR3 DNA: TGTGCCAGCAGCGGCCTATCCGGGGCCTACAATGAGCAGTTCTTC. Translated, it gives CASSGLSGAYNEQFF. The rearrangement joins TRBV9 to TRBJ2-1; D is perhaps TRBD2 (5 bases). The germline CDR1 and CDR2 sequences are SGDLS and YYNGEE. The ends were cut back, 3 bases at V and 2 bases at J, with 12 bases in the middle. The CDR3 runs 15 residues. Combining the CDR3 with reference TRBV9 and TRBJ2-1 gives the whole variable domain DSGVTQTPKHLITATGQRVTLRCSPRSGDLSVYWYQQSLDQGLQFLIQYYNGEERAKGNILERFSAQQFPDLHSELNLSSLELGDSALYFCASSGLSGAYNEQFFGPGTRLTVL.

The J gene is TRBJ1-4, the V gene TRBV11-3, with 9 bases matching TRBD1. Trimming at V came to 5 bases and at J to 8 bases, leaving 6 bases not matched to a gene. Germline loops: CDR1 SGHNT, CDR2 YENEEA. The CDR3 totals 14 residues. The CDR3 spells CASSRTGTGEKLFF. CDR3 sequence (DNA): TGTGCCAGCAGCCGGACCGGGACAGGGGAAAAACTGTTTTTT.

The chain combines TRBV11-1 with TRBJ2-1; possibly TRBD1 for D (5 bases). The germline CDR1 and CDR2 sequences are SGHAT and FQDESV (reference sequence). Deletions cut 6 bases from V and 5 bases from J, with 14 bases between. CDR3 length: 14 amino acids. The CDR3 bases are TGTGCCAGCAGTCCTTCAGGGCCAGACAATGAGCAGTTCTTC. This translates into CASSPSGPDNEQFF.

This clonotype was detected ten times or more. The chain employs TRBV20-1 and TRBJ1-5; no clear D gene. The V end was cut by 5 bases, the J end by 0 bases, with 11 bases between. Germline CDR1 is DFQATT and CDR2 is SNEGSKA (reference sequence). This CDR3 contains 14 residues. The CDR3 sequence: CSAYRLASNQPQHF. CDR3 DNA: TGCAGTGCTTACCGACTCGCTAGCAATCAGCCCCAGCATTTT.

At least ten counts were recorded for this clonotype. The rearrangement links TRBV29-1 to TRBJ1-2; tentatively, D is TRBD1 (6 bases). Germline V CDR1 and CDR2: SQVTM, ANQGSEA. This CDR3 region has 15 residues. Trimming pared 4 bases from V and 2 bases from J, leaving 17 bases between. The CDR3 here is CSVASGGQRNYGYTF. Here the CDR3 DNA reads TGCAGCGTTGCTTCTGGGGGGCAGCGAAACTATGGCTACACCTTC.

A few counts support this clonotype. This chain joins TRBV10-3 and TRBJ2-7; possible D gene TRBD1, 5 bases. V dropped 0 bases and J dropped 1 base, with 16 bases sitting between them. The CDR3 spans 17 residues. Looked up from germline, CDR1 is ENHRY and CDR2 is SYGVKD. The chain's CDR3 is CAISESPWAGQSYEQYF. Written as DNA, the CDR3 is TGTGCCATCAGTGAGTCCCCCTGGGCAGGGCAATCCTACGAGCAGTACTTC.

This clonotype has more than one count but fewer than ten. The rearrangement joins TRBV20-1 to TRBJ1-5; D gene unclear. The CDR3 totals 14 residues. Germline CDR1 is DFQATT and CDR2 is SNEGSKA (reference sequence). With 1 base removed from V and 1 base from J, the gap between germline ends came to 8 bases. CDR3 bases: TGCAGTGCTAGAGTCTCCGGCAGCAATCAGCCCCAGCATTTT. Amino acid sequence: CSARVSGSNQPQHF.

The CDR3 DNA reads as TGTGCCTGGAGCGTAGGACAGGGTGTTGAGGATGAGCAGTTCTTC. It specifies CAWSVGQGVEDEQFF. The chain is built from TRBV30 and TRBJ2-1; 8 nucleotides match TRBD1. Germline-derived CDR1 and CDR2 are GTSNPN and SVGIG (reference sequence). The CDR3 contains 15 residues. J gave up 8 bases and V 3 bases, and 12 bases lay outside the gene matches.